The clone carrying this T cell receptor beta chain rates as large. Its antigen is still unknown. This sample was taken from a study of circulating CD8 cells and anti-PD-1 response in melanoma. Study-level results: Experiments were generally run without replicates. Clonotype sharing was highest between DPOS and TIGIT subsets.

TCR libraries were prepared from approximately 15 ng of total RNA with the QIAseq Immune Repertoire TCR panel. TCRdb redid the calling of the reads with MiXCR, one entry per CDR3 protein. The repertoire includes about 250 distinct CDR3 sequences, under 9% of them detected once, and about 40% sits in the top ten. Sorting of live CD3+CD8+TCRalphabeta+ cells by PD-1 and/or TIGIT gave four subsets. The receptor was derived from a human donor with melanoma. Here the sequenced sample was CD8+ T cells from PBMCs, taken at baseline or after one month of anti-PD-1 therapy (not recorded which).

The CDR3 spells CASRRTSGTSYEQYF. DNA of the CDR3: TGTGCCAGCAGAAGGACTAGCGGGACCTCCTACGAGCAGTACTTC. The J gene is TRBJ2-7, the V gene TRBV28; 12 nucleotides agree with TRBD2. Germline assignment: CDR1 MDHEN and CDR2 SYDVKM. The V and J ends lost 6 bases and 0 bases, in that order; junction bases with no gene match: 3. This CDR3 region has 15 residues.